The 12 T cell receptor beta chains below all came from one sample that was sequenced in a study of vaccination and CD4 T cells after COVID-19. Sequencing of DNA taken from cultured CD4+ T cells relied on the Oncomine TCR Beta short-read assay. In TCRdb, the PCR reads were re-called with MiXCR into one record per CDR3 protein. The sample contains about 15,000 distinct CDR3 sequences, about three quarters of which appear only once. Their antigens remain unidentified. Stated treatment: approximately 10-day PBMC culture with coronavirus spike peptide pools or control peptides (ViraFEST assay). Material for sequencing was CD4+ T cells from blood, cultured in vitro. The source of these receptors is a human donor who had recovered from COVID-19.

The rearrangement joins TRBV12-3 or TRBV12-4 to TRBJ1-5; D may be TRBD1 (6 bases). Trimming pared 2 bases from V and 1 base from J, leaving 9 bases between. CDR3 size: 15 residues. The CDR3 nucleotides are TGTGCCAGCAGTTTACAAAGGGGGAGCAATCAGCCCCAGCATTTT. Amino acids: CASSLQRGSNQPQHF.

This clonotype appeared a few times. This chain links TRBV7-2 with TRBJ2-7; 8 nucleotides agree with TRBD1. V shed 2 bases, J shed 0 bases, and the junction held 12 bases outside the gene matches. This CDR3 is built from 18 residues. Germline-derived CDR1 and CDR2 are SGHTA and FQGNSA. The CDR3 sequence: CASSLFIRQGKSSYEQYF. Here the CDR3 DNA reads TGTGCCAGCAGCTTATTCATACGACAGGGGAAGAGCTCCTACGAGCAGTACTTC.

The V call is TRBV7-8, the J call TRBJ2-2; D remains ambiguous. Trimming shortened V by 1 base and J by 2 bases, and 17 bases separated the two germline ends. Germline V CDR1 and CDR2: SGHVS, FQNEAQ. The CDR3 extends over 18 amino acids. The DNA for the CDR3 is TGTGCCAGCAGCTTAGTCGGCAGGCCCAAACTAAACACCGGGGAGCTGTTTTTT. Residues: CASSLVGRPKLNTGELFF.

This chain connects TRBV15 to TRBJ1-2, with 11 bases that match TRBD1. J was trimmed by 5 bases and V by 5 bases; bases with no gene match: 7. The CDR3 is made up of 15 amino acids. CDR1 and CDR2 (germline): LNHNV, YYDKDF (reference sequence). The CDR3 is CATSRGQGARYGYTF. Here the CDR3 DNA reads TGTGCCACCAGCCGCGGACAGGGGGCAAGGTATGGCTACACCTTC.

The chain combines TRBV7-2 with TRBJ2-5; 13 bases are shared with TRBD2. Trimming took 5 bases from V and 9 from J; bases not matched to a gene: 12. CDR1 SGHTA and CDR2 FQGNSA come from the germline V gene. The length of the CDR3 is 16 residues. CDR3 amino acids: CASSLGGTSGAGAQYF. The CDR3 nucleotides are TGTGCCAGCAGCCTCGGTGGGACTAGCGGGGCCGGGGCCCAGTACTTC.

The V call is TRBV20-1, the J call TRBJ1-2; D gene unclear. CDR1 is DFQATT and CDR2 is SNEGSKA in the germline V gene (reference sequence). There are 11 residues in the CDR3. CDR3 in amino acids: CSRAANYGYTF. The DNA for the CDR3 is TGCAGCCGGGCGGCCAACTATGGCTACACCTTC.

DNA of the CDR3: TGTGCCAGCAGCAACCGACAGCCCAACTCTGGAAACACCATATATTTT. The encoded protein is CASSNRQPNSGNTIYF. The rearrangement links TRBV7-8 to TRBJ1-3; a weak D match, TRBD1 (5 bases). Trimming took 5 bases from V and 0 from J, leaving 14 bases between them. CDR3 length: 16 residues. Germline-derived CDR1 and CDR2 are SGHVS and FQNEAQ.

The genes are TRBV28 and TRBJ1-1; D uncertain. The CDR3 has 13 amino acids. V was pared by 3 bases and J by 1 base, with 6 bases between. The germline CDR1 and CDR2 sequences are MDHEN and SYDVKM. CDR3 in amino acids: CASSLGGNTEAFF. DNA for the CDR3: TGTGCCAGCAGTTTGGGCGGGAACACTGAAGCTTTCTTT.

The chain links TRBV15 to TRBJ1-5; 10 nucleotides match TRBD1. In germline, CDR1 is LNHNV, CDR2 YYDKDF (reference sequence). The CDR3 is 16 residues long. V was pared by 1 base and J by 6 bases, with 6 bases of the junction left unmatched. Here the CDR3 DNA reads TGTGCCACCAGCAGAGGGGACAGGGGACGATCTCAGCCCCAGCATTTT. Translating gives CATSRGDRGRSQPQHF.

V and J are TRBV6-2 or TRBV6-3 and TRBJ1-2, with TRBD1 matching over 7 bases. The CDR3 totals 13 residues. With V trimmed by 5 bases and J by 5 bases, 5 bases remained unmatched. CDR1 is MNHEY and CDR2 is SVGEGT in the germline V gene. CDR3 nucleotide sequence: TGTGCCAGCAGTATCGCAGGGGGTTATGGCTACACCTTC. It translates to CASSIAGGYGYTF.

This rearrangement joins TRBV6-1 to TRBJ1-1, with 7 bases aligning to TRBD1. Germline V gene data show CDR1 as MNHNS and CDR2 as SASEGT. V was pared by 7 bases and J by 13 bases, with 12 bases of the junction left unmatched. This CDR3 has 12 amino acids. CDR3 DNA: TGTGCCAGCAACAACCGGGACAGAGCGCTTTTCTTT. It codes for CASNNRDRALFF.

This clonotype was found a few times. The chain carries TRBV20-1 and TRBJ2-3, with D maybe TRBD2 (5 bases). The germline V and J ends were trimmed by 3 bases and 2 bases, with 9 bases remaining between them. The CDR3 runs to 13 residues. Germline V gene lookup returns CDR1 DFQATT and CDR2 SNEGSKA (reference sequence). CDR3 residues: CSARDSNTDTQYF. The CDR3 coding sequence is TGCAGTGCTAGGGACTCCAACACAGATACGCAGTATTTT.